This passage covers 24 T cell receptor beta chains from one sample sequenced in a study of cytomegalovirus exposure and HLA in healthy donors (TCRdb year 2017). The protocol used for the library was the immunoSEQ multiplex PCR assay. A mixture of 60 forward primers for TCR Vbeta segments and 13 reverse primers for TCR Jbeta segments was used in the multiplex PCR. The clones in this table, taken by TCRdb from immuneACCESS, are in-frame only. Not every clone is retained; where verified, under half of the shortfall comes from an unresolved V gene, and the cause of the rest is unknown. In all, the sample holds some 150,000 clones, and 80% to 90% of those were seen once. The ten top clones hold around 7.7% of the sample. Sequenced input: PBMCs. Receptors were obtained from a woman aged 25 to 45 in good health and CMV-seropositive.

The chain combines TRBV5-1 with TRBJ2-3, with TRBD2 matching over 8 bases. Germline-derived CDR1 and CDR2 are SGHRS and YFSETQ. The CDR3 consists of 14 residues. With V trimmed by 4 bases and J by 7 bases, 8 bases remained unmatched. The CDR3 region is CASSALAGGYTQYF. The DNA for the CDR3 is TGCGCCAGCAGCGCACTGGCGGGGGGTTATACGCAGTATTTT. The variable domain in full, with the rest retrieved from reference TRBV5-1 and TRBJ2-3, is KAGVTQTPRYLIKTRGQQVTLSCSPISGHRSVSWYQQTPGQGLQFLFEYFSETQRNKGNFPGRFSGRQFSNSRSEMNVSTLELGDSALYLCASSALAGGYTQYFGPGTRLTVL.

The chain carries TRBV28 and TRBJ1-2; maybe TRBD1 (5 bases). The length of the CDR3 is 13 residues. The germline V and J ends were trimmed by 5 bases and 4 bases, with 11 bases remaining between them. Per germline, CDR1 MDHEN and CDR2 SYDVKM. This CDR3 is CASSNVGGYGYTF. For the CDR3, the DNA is TGTGCCAGCAGTAACGTCGGGGGCTATGGCTACACCTTC.

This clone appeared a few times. CDR3 region: CAISGGDTEAFF. The CDR3 coding sequence is TGTGCCATCAGTGGGGGGGACACTGAAGCTTTCTTT. The J gene is TRBJ1-1, the V gene TRBV10-3; tentatively, D is TRBD1 (5 bases). Trimming took off 4 bases at V and 3 bases at J, with 6 bases between the two ends. The CDR3 has 12 amino acids. Germline lookup yields CDR1 ENHRY and CDR2 SYGVKD.

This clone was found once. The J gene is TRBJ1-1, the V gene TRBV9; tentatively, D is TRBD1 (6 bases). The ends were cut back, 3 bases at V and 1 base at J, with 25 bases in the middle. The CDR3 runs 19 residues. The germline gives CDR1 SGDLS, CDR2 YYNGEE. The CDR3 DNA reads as TGTGCCAGCAGCGCCAGGAACGTGGGGGACACCCCTTGGAACACTGAAGCTTTCTTT. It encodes CASSARNVGDTPWNTEAFF.

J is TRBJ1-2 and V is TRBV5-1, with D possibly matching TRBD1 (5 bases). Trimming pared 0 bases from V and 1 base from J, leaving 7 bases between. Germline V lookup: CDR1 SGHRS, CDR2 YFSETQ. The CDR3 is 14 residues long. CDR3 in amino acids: CASSLVQGNYGYTF. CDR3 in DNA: TGCGCCAGCAGCTTGGTGCAGGGTAACTATGGCTACACCTTC. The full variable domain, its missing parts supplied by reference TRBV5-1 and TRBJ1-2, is KAGVTQTPRYLIKTRGQQVTLSCSPISGHRSVSWYQQTPGQGLQFLFEYFSETQRNKGNFPGRFSGRQFSNSRSEMNVSTLELGDSALYLCASSLVQGNYGYTFGSGTRLTVV.

CDR3 region: CASSLSRAGGHEQFF. Written as DNA, the CDR3 is TGTGCCAGCAGCTTAAGCCGAGCGGGGGGGCATGAGCAGTTCTTC. The J gene is TRBJ2-1, the V gene TRBV7-2; 10 bases line up with TRBD2. The CDR3 has 15 amino acids. V lost 2 bases to trimming and J lost 8 bases; unmatched junction nucleotides: 6. Germline CDR1 and CDR2: SGHTA and FQGNSA.

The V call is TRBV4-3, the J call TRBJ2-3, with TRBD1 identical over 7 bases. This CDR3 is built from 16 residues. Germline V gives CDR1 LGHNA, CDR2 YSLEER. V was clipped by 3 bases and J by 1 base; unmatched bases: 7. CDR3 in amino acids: CASSQYQGVGTDTQYF. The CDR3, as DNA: TGCGCCAGCAGCCAGTATCAGGGGGTGGGCACAGATACGCAGTATTTT.

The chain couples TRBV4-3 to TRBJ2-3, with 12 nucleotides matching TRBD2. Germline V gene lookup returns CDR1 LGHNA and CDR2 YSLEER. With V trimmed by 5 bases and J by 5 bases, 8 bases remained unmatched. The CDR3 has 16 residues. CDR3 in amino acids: CASSTLAGGSGDTQYF. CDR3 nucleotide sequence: TGCGCCAGCAGCACCCTAGCGGGGGGGTCCGGAGATACGCAGTATTTT.

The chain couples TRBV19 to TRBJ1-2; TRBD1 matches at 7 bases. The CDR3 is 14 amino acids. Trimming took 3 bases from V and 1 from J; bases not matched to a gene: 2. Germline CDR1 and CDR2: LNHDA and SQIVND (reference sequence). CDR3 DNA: TGTGCCAGTAGTATTACAGGGGTTAACTATGGCTACACCTTC. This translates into CASSITGVNYGYTF.

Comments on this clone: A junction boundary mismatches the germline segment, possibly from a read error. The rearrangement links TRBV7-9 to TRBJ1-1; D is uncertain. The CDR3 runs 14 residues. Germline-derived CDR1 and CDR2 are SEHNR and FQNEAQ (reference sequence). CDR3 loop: CSSSPRHLNTEAFF. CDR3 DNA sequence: TGTTCCAGCAGCCCCCGACACTTGAACACTGAAGCTTTCTTT.

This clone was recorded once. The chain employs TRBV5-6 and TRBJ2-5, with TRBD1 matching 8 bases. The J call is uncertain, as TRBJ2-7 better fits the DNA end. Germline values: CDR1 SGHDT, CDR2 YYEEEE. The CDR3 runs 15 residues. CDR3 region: CASSLGTGNFYEQYF. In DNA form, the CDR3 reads TGTGCCAGCAGCTTAGGGACAGGCAACTTCTACGAGCAGTACTTC.

The CDR3 DNA sequence: TGTGCCAGCGCACAAACAGGCAACACCGGGGAGCTGTTTTTT. Its protein product is CASAQTGNTGELFF. The rearrangement joins TRBV9 to TRBJ2-2, with D possibly matching TRBD1 (5 bases). This CDR3 region has 14 residues. Germline V gene sequence: CDR1 SGDLS, CDR2 YYNGEE. V was clipped by 7 bases and J by 2 bases, with 12 bases between them.

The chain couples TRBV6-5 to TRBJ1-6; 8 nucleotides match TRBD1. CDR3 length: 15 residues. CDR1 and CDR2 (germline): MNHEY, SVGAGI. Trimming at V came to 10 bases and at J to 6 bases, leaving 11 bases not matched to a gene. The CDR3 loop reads CATGITGGSNSPLHF. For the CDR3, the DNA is TGTGCCACCGGCATTACAGGGGGTAGTAATTCACCCCTCCACTTT.

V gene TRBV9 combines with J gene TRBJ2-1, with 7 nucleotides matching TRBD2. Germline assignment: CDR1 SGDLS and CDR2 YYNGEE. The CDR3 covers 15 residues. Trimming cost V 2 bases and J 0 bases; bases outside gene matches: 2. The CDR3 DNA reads TGTGCCAGCAGCGTCACGGGGGGCTCCTACAATGAGCAGTTCTTC. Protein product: CASSVTGGSYNEQFF.

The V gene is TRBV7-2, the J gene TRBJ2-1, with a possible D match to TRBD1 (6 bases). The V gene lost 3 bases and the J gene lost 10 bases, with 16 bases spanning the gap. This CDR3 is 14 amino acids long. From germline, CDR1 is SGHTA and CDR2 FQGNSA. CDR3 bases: TGTGCCAGCAGCTTGAGACAGGTAGGGACAGAGCAGTTCTTC. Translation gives CASSLRQVGTEQFF.

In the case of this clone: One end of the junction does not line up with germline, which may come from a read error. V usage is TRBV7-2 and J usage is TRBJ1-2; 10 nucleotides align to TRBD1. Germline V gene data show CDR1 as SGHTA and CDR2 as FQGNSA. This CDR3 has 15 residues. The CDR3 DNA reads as TGTGCCGGCAGCTTGTCGGGACAGGGGAGCGGTGGCTACACCTTC. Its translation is CAGSLSGQGSGGYTF.

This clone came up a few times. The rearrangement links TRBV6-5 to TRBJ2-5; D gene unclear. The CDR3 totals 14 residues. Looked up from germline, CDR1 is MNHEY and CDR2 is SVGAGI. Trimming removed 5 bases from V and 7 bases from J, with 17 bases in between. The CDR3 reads CASSLSHSVRTQYF. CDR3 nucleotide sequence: TGTGCCAGCAGTCTGTCTCATTCCGTTAGGACCCAGTACTTC.

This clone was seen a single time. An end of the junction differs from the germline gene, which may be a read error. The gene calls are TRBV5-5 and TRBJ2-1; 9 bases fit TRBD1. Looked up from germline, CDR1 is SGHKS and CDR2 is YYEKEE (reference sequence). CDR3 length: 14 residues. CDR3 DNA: TGTGCCAGCAGGTTGGGACAGGGCTTCAATGAGCAGTTCTTC. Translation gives CASRLGQGFNEQFF.

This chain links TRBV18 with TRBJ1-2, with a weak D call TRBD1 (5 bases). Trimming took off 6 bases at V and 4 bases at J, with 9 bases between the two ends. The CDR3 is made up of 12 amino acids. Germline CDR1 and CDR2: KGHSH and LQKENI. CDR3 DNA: TGTGCCAGCTCTCTTGACAGCTATGGCTACACCTTC. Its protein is CASSLDSYGYTF.

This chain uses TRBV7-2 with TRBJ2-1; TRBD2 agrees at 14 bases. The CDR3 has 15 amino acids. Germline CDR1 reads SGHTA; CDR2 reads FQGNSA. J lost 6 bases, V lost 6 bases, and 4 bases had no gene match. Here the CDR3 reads CASRPGLAGVNEQFF. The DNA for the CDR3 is TGTGCCAGCAGGCCGGGACTAGCGGGGGTCAATGAGCAGTTCTTC.

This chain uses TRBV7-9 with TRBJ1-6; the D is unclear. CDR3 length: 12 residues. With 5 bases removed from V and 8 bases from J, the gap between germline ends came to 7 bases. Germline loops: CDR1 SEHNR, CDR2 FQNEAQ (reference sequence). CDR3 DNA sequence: TGTGCCAGCAGCAATGGAGATTCACCCCTCCACTTT. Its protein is CASSNGDSPLHF.

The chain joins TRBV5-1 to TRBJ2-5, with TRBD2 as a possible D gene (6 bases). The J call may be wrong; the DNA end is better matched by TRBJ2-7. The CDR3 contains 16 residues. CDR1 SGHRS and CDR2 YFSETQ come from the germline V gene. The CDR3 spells CASSWGTFSSSYEQYF. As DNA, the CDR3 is TGCGCCAGCAGCTGGGGGACTTTTTCTAGCTCCTACGAGCAGTACTTC.

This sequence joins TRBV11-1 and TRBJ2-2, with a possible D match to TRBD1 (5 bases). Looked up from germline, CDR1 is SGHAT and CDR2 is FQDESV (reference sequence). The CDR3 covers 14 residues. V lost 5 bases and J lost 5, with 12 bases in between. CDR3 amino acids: CASSGRADTGELFF. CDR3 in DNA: TGTGCCAGCAGCGGCAGGGCGGATACCGGGGAGCTGTTTTTT.

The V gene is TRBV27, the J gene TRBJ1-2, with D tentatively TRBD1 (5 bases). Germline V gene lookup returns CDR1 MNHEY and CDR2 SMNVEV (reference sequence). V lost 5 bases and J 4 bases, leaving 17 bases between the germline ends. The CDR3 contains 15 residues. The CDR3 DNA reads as TGTGCCAGCAGTCCTCTCCGACAGTCTTTCTATGGCTACACCTTC. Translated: CASSPLRQSFYGYTF.